Sequencing of this TCR beta chain was carried out in a study of Ad26.COV2.S vaccination and SARS-CoV-2 variants. Method: immunoSEQ multiplex PCR; TCRdb's copy keeps in-frame clones and lacks some. The table lists about 370,000 clones, around nine tenths of them singletons. The CDR3 has 16 amino acids. V lost 4 bases and J lost 2; bases outside the gene matches: 6. The germline V gene has CDR1 LGHDT and CDR2 YNNKEL (reference sequence). This clone was observed once. The sample's treatment: about 20 received Ad26.COV2.S at low or high dose, single or two shots; about 5 received placebo; per-sample allocation not given. Samples analyzed were those drawn on day 63 after the first vaccine or placebo injection. What was given as vaccine was an Ad26 vector encoding Wuhan-strain SARS-CoV-2 spike.

This TCR was recovered from a person aged 18-65 years who received the Ad26.COV2.S COVID-19 vaccine or a placebo. This material consisted of peripheral blood, taken in a trial of Ad26.COV2.S vaccine versus placebo. The rearrangement links TRBV3-1 (or the pseudogene TRBV3-2) to TRBJ2-1; 9 bases fit TRBD2. The CDR3 region has the DNA TGTGCCAGCAGCCCCTTAGCGGGAGAACCCTACAATGAGCAGTTCTTC. Residues: CASSPLAGEPYNEQFF.